What follows are 29 T cell receptor beta chains derived from one specimen sequenced in a study of CD8 T cells in Susac syndrome. Reverse transcription used about 0.45 to 1 ug RNA and random hexamers. TCRdb fed the immunoSEQ multiplex PCR reads into MiXCR, producing one record per CDR3 protein. Here the sample spans some 260,000 distinct CDR3 sequences, 70% to 90% being singletons. The sample comprised CD8+ T cells from PBMCs. The receptors were gathered from a human donor with multiple sclerosis.

A few counts support this clonotype. V is TRBV7-9 and J is TRBJ1-1, with D unclear. CDR1 is SEHNR, CDR2 FQNEAQ, per germline (reference sequence). With 9 bases removed from V and 5 bases from J, the gap between germline ends came to 10 bases. The CDR3 totals 11 residues. The CDR3 region is CASFSGTEAFF. The CDR3 DNA sequence: TGTGCCAGTTTTTCGGGGACTGAAGCTTTCTTT.

In its sample, this clonotype was seen a few times. CDR3 sequence (DNA): TGTGCCAGCAGCCCACAGACCTCTAGCCGGCGGGAGGGCCCTCTAAGCTCCTACAATGAGCAGTTCTTC. Its protein product is CASSPQTSSRREGPLSSYNEQFF. The chain carries TRBV11-1 and TRBJ2-1; 9 bases line up with TRBD2. Unmatched junction bases numbered 26, after V lost 5 bases and J lost 0 bases. There are 23 residues in the CDR3. Germline V gives CDR1 SGHAT, CDR2 FQDESV (reference sequence).

The rearrangement joins TRBV29-1 to TRBJ2-5; 7 bases align to TRBD2. This CDR3 is 13 amino acids long. V gave up 6 bases and J gave up 5 bases; unmatched junction bases: 9. Germline V gives CDR1 SQVTM, CDR2 ANQGSEA. In nucleotides, the CDR3 is TGCAGCGTATTCGGCGGGAGTGAGGAGACCCAGTACTTC. It is translated as CSVFGGSEETQYF.

The chain combines TRBV27 with TRBJ1-4; 9 nucleotides agree with TRBD1. With 7 bases clipped from V and 3 bases from J, the junction kept 6 bases outside the gene matches. Germline V gene sequence: CDR1 MNHEY, CDR2 SMNVEV (reference sequence). The CDR3 totals 15 residues. In nucleotides, the CDR3 is TGTGCCAGCACCGCGGGACAGGGCGCTAATGAAAAACTGTTTTTT. Its translation: CASTAGQGANEKLFF. Supplemented by reference TRBV27 and TRBJ1-4, the full variable domain reads EAQVTQNPRYLITVTGKKLTVTCSQNMNHEYMSWYRQDPGLGLRQIYYSMNVEVTDKGDVPEGYKVSRKEKRNFPLILESPSPNQTSLYFCASTAGQGANEKLFFGSGTQLSVL.

The chain recombines TRBV3-1 with TRBJ2-5; 12 positions agree with TRBD2. Trimming removed 0 bases from V and 5 bases from J; junction bases left unmatched: 10. Germline V gene sequence: CDR1 LGHDT, CDR2 YNNKEL (reference sequence). This CDR3 contains 18 residues. For the CDR3, the DNA is TGTGCCAGCAGCCAAGATCCGCTAGCGGGAGGGCTAAGGGAGACCCAGTACTTC. Translated, it gives CASSQDPLAGGLRETQYF.

V gene TRBV21-1 combines with J gene TRBJ2-2; the table calls TRBD1, which could not be checked here. TRBV21-1 is classified as a pseudogene. This CDR3 region has 17 residues. The CDR3 loop is CASSKVGAGLGTGELFF. In DNA, the CDR3 is TGTGCCAGCAGCAAAGTGGGGGCAGGTTTGGGCACCGGGGAGCTGTTTTTT.

The chain carries TRBV27 and TRBJ2-7, with D perhaps TRBD1 (5 bases). Germline CDR1 is MNHEY and CDR2 is SMNVEV (reference sequence). This CDR3 is built from 14 residues. The V end was cut by 4 bases, the J end by 11 bases, with 21 bases between. CDR3 nucleotides: TGTGCCAGCAGTTCGGCAGGGATGGAAAGGAGCAAGTACTTC. It is translated as CASSSAGMERSKYF.

The rearrangement uses TRBV28 and TRBJ2-3, with 8 bases identical to TRBD1. Germline V lookup: CDR1 MDHEN, CDR2 SYDVKM. CDR3 size: 14 residues. V lost 6 bases and J lost 3; bases outside the gene matches: 5. The CDR3 loop reads CASSHRQGTDTQYF. In nucleotides, the CDR3 is TGTGCCAGCAGCCACCGACAGGGGACAGATACGCAGTATTTT.

The chain employs TRBV7-9 and TRBJ2-3; 9 nucleotides agree with TRBD1. Trimming took 6 bases from V and 2 from J; bases not matched to a gene: 3. Germline values: CDR1 SEHNR, CDR2 FQNEAQ (reference sequence). The CDR3 sequence is 14 residues long. The CDR3 sequence is CASRGTGNTDTQYF. CDR3 in DNA: TGTGCCAGCAGAGGGACAGGGAACACAGATACGCAGTATTTT.

The chain carries TRBV7-8 and TRBJ2-7; D possibly corresponds to TRBD1 (8 bases). Germline loops: CDR1 SGHVS, CDR2 FQNEAQ. The V end lost 4 bases, the J end lost 3 bases, and 19 bases lay between the germline ends. CDR3 length: 16 residues. The CDR3 here is CASSSPGGRGLYEQYF. The DNA of the CDR3 is TGTGCCAGCAGCTCCCCGGGGGGCAGGGGGCTCTACGAGCAGTACTTC.

V gene TRBV7-9 combines with J gene TRBJ1-2, with D perhaps matching TRBD1 (5 bases). The V end was cut by 4 bases, the J end by 6 bases, with 15 bases between. The germline V gene encodes CDR1 SEHNR and CDR2 FQNEAQ (reference sequence). The CDR3 loop spans 14 amino acids. The CDR3 protein is CASSSYIGADGYTF. The CDR3 DNA reads as TGTGCCAGCAGCTCATACATAGGGGCGGATGGCTACACCTTC.

The gene calls are TRBV20-1 and TRBJ1-1; the D gene is possibly TRBD1 (5 bases). Germline lookup yields CDR1 DFQATT and CDR2 SNEGSKA (reference sequence). Trimming left V 6 bases short and J 1 base short, with 9 bases between. The CDR3 loop spans 12 amino acids. The CDR3 DNA is TGCAGTGCCCACAGGAGGAACACTGAAGCTTTCTTT. It is translated as CSAHRRNTEAFF.

Only one count was recorded for this clonotype. The chain couples TRBV2 to TRBJ2-1; D unclear. The germline gives CDR1 SNHLY, CDR2 FYNNEI. This CDR3 has 15 amino acids. Trimming pared 6 bases from V and 0 bases from J, leaving 12 bases between. The CDR3 nucleotides are TGTGCCAGCAGGATAGCCGAGAGCTCCTACAATGAGCAGTTCTTC. Its protein is CASRIAESSYNEQFF.

V usage is TRBV5-6 and J usage is TRBJ1-1; TRBD1 might be the D (6 bases). The CDR3 has 14 residues. CDR1 is SGHDT, CDR2 YYEEEE, per germline. V was cut by 4 bases and J by 4 bases, with 14 bases left in between. Written as DNA, the CDR3 is TGTGCCAGCAGCCGCAGGGGCCAGCGCACTGAAGCTTTCTTT. As protein: CASSRRGQRTEAFF.

The chain joins TRBV20-1 to TRBJ2-1; maybe TRBD2 (5 bases). Trimming cost V 1 base and J 3 bases, with 13 bases left between them. The CDR3 has 15 residues. CDR1 is DFQATT, CDR2 SNEGSKA, per germline (reference sequence). The CDR3 DNA reads TGCAGTGCTAGAGCGTTAGAAGGAGGCTACAATGAGCAGTTCTTC. Amino acid sequence: CSARALEGGYNEQFF.

The genes are TRBV13 and TRBJ2-3; 8 nucleotides align to TRBD2. Germline values: CDR1 PRHDT, CDR2 FYEKMQ (reference sequence). Trimming cost V 5 bases and J 1 base; bases outside gene matches: 8. The CDR3 runs to 16 residues. The CDR3 is CASSPARGGGTDTQYF. The CDR3 DNA reads TGTGCCAGCAGCCCTGCCCGGGGGGGCGGCACAGATACGCAGTATTTT.

The rearrangement joins TRBV4-1 to TRBJ1-2, with no clear D. Trimming took 0 bases from V and 8 from J, leaving 16 bases between them. Germline V gene sequence: CDR1 MGHRA, CDR2 YSYEKL. The CDR3 consists of 15 residues. CDR3 in amino acids: CASSQDQRRLEGYTF. The DNA of the CDR3 is TGCGCCAGCAGCCAAGATCAGAGGAGACTGGAGGGCTACACCTTC.

V gene TRBV29-1 combines with J gene TRBJ1-2; 7 bases are a match to TRBD1. The CDR3 runs to 17 residues. Germline V gene sequence: CDR1 SQVTM, CDR2 ANQGSEA. V was pared by 0 bases and J by 4 bases, with 14 bases of the junction left unmatched. The CDR3 DNA is TGCAGCGTTGAAGAGAACCGGGACAGCAAGGGACCCTATGGCTACACCTTC. This encodes CSVEENRDSKGPYGYTF.

This rearrangement joins TRBV5-1 to TRBJ2-1; 8 bases line up with TRBD1. CDR3 length: 13 residues. The germline gives CDR1 SGHRS, CDR2 YFSETQ. The V and J ends lost 4 bases and 4 bases, in that order; junction bases with no gene match: 1. The CDR3 DNA reads as TGCGCCAGCAGCGGGGACAGGTACAATGAGCAGTTCTTC. Translated: CASSGDRYNEQFF. The full variable domain, with the rest looked up from reference TRBV5-1 and TRBJ2-1, is KAGVTQTPRYLIKTRGQQVTLSCSPISGHRSVSWYQQTPGQGLQFLFEYFSETQRNKGNFPGRFSGRQFSNSRSEMNVSTLELGDSALYLCASSGDRYNEQFFGPGTRLTVL.

This clonotype was recorded once. V and J are TRBV9 and TRBJ2-3; no firm D call. V lost 0 bases, J lost 2 bases, and 13 bases lay in between. The germline V gene encodes CDR1 SGDLS and CDR2 YYNGEE. CDR3 size: 16 residues. CDR3 protein: CASSVGRPGNTDTQYF. The DNA for the CDR3 is TGTGCCAGCAGCGTAGGGCGACCGGGCAACACAGATACGCAGTATTTT.

The chain employs TRBV6-5 and TRBJ2-7; 7 bases match TRBD1. V lost 6 bases, J lost 6 bases, and 11 bases stayed unmatched. The length of the CDR3 is 14 residues. CDR1 and CDR2 from the germline V gene are MNHEY and SVGAGI. In nucleotides, the CDR3 is TGTGCCAGCAGGCATACAGAGGGGGCATCCGAGCAGTACTTC. Its protein is CASRHTEGASEQYF.

This chain uses TRBV15 with TRBJ1-1; tentative D call: TRBD1 (6 bases). Trimming left V 1 base short and J 3 bases short, with 18 bases between. The CDR3 is made up of 17 amino acids. Germline V gene lookup returns CDR1 LNHNV and CDR2 YYDKDF (reference sequence). The CDR3 region has the DNA TGTGCCACCAGCAGAGGGGCAACAGGGCGCGTGGACACTGAAGCTTTCTTT. Its protein product is CATSRGATGRVDTEAFF.

This chain uses TRBV27 with TRBJ2-1; weak D call: TRBD2 (5 bases). The CDR3 has 13 residues. Deletions cut 5 bases from V and 9 bases from J, with 14 bases between. The germline V gene has CDR1 MNHEY and CDR2 SMNVEV (reference sequence). In DNA form, the CDR3 reads TGTGCCAGCAGTCATAGTAGCGAGGCTGAGCAGTTCTTC. It encodes CASSHSSEAEQFF.

The chain recombines TRBV27 with TRBJ2-2, with a weak D call TRBD2 (6 bases). The CDR3 loop spans 16 amino acids. Germline assignment: CDR1 MNHEY and CDR2 SMNVEV (reference sequence). V lost 2 bases to trimming and J lost 7 bases, with 17 bases between them. CDR3 region: CASSLQGAQEGGELFF. CDR3 DNA sequence: TGTGCCAGCAGTTTACAGGGCGCACAGGAGGGCGGGGAGCTGTTTTTT.

The chain uses TRBV19 and TRBJ2-7; D uncertain. The V gene lost 5 bases and the J gene lost 3 bases, with 17 bases spanning the gap. This CDR3 contains 15 residues. The germline CDR1 and CDR2 sequences are LNHDA and SQIVND (reference sequence). The CDR3 bases are TGTGCCAGTAGTGACCTCCGCTGGGGTTTCTACGAGCAGTACTTC. It is translated as CASSDLRWGFYEQYF.

The chain uses TRBV27 and TRBJ1-4, with 11 bases aligning to TRBD1. V dropped 7 bases and J dropped 8; count of bases not matched to a gene: 9. The V gene's germline CDR1 is MNHEY and CDR2 SMNVEV (reference sequence). This CDR3 is built from 15 residues. DNA of the CDR3: TGTGCCAGCAAGGAGCGGGACAGGGGGGACGAAAAACTGTTTTTT. Protein: CASKERDRGDEKLFF.

The V gene is TRBV28, the J gene TRBJ2-3, with 12 bases aligning to TRBD2. Germline V gene data show CDR1 as MDHEN and CDR2 as SYDVKM. This CDR3 comprises 14 residues. The V segment lost 7 bases and the J segment 3 bases; nucleotides outside the gene matches: 2. CDR3 region: CASTTSGRTDTQYF. CDR3 coding DNA: TGTGCCAGCACTACTAGCGGGAGGACAGATACGCAGTATTTT. Supplemented by reference TRBV28 and TRBJ2-3, the full variable domain reads DVKVTQSSRYLVKRTGEKVFLECVQDMDHENMFWYRQDPGLGLRLIYFSYDVKMKEKGDIPEGYSVSREKKERFSLILESASTNQTSMYLCASTTSGRTDTQYFGPGTRLTVL.

This clonotype was counted once. The V gene is TRBV19, the J gene TRBJ2-7, with D possibly called TRBD1 or TRBD2 (5 bases each). This CDR3 has 12 residues. V lost 2 bases and J 6 bases, leaving 8 bases between the germline ends. Looked up from germline, CDR1 is LNHDA and CDR2 is SQIVND (reference sequence). CDR3 protein: CASSIRGREQYF. The DNA of the CDR3 is TGTGCCAGTAGTATACGGGGCCGCGAGCAGTACTTC.

This clonotype was detected once. V gene TRBV27 combines with J gene TRBJ2-2; D ambiguous. This CDR3 comprises 15 residues. Per the germline V gene, CDR1 is MNHEY and CDR2 is SMNVEV (reference sequence). The V gene lost 3 bases and the J gene lost 5 bases, with 13 bases spanning the gap. The CDR3 nucleotides are TGTGCCAGCAGTTTGGCAGACCGCCGGACCGGGGAGCTGTTTTTT. This gives the protein CASSLADRRTGELFF.